This T cell receptor (beta chain) was recovered during a study of Graves' ophthalmopathy and Graves' hyperthyroidism. Clinical symptoms, serum thyroxine, TRAb, thyroid ultrasound and orbital computed tomography formed the basis of diagnosis. What supplied the PBMCs was 10 ml of fresh peripheral blood. This clonotype was recorded many times. Scientists amplified the TCR beta CDR3 regions from RNA transcripts. First-round RT-PCR employed HTBI primers, with a second-round multiplex PCR after it. Each CDR3 protein is one row after TCRdb ran MiXCR on the multiplex PCR reads. The table includes some 390,000 distinct CDR3 sequences, about 18% detected once. The CDR3 runs to 16 residues. V was clipped by 8 bases and J by 0 bases; unmatched bases: 12.

The sequenced sample was peripheral blood. The clonotype originates from a young woman with Graves' ophthalmopathy. This rearrangement joins TRBV12-3 or TRBV12-4 to TRBJ1-1, with 7 bases fitting TRBD1. The CDR3: CASRPSGGGMNTEAFF. CDR3 nucleotides: TGTGCCAGCCGCCCCTCAGGAGGGGGCATGAACACTGAAGCTTTCTTT.